This T cell receptor beta chain was sequenced for a study of metastatic and nonmetastatic thyroid tumors. Study context: Repertoires from malignant and benign thyroid patients were compared across blood and tumor or nodule tissue. Study-wide points: When malignant thyroid tumors were compared with benign nodules, TCR beta diversity was reportedly significantly higher in the malignant tumors. This held in both blood and tumor samples.

This clone appeared many times. No antigen is known for it. Ahead of thyroid surgery, no patient had received treatment of any kind. Original processing notes: The study built a papillary thyroid cancer distant-metastasis classifier from CDR3 differences across clinicopathological groups. TCRdb reprocessed the PCR reads via MiXCR. The V and J calls follow TCRdb's processing rather than the paper's. This table has some 45,000 clones, 9.5% to 13% appearing once. CDR3 size: 15 residues. V lost 1 base to trimming and J lost 8 bases, with 15 bases between them. The sequenced material came from blood. The V gene is TRBV12-3 or TRBV12-4, the J gene TRBJ2-1; D is possibly TRBD1 (6 bases). The TCR comes from a male donor with papillary thyroid cancer or a benign thyroid nodule (not recorded which). Some clones in this sample may be carry-over from other donors' samples. Written as DNA, the CDR3 is TGTGCCAGCAGTTTAGGGGGGCCACAGCAACATGAGCAGTTCTTC. Its translation is CASSLGGPQQHEQFF.